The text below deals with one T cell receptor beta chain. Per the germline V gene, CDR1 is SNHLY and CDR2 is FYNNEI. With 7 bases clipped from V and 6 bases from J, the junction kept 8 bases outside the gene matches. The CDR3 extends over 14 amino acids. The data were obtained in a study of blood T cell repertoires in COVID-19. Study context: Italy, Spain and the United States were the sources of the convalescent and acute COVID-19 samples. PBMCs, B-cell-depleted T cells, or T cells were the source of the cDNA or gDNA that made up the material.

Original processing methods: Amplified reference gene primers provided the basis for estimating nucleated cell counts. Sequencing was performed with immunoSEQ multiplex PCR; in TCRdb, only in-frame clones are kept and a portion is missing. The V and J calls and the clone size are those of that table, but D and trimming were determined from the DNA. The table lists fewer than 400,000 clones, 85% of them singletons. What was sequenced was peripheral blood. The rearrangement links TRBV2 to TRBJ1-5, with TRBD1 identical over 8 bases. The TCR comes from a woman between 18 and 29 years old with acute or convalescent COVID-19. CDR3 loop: CASKSTGVSQPQHF. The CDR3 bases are TGTGCCAGCAAGTCGACAGGGGTAAGTCAGCCCCAGCATTTT.